This T cell receptor (beta chain) is from a study of blood T cell repertoires in COVID-19. Study information: Spain, Italy and the United States supplied samples that represented acute and convalescent COVID-19. PBMCs, B-cell-depleted T cells, or T cells provided the cDNA or gDNA that made up the material.

The CDR3 totals 14 residues. Trimming cost V 6 bases and J 2 bases, with 10 bases left between them. Germline V gene sequence: CDR1 LGHDT, CDR2 YNNKEL (reference sequence). Followed longitudinally, the Seattle patients had been enrolled during active infection. In the study's own analysis: It was from reference gene primer amplification that nucleated cell counts were estimated. Produced via immunoSEQ multiplex PCR; TCRdb's table is partial and in-frame only. That table is the source of V, J and clone size, and D and trimming were worked out from the DNA. The top ten hold more than 3% of the sample, which has roughly 52,000 clones, about nine tenths seen once.

The sequenced sample was peripheral blood. This sequence originates from a man aged 40-55 years with COVID-19, enrolled during active disease. The genes are TRBV3-1 (or the pseudogene TRBV3-2) and TRBJ1-4, with a weak D call TRBD1 (6 bases). This CDR3 reads CASRQQGTNEKLFF. The CDR3 DNA reads as TGTGCCAGCAGACAACAGGGCACTAATGAAAAACTGTTTTTT.